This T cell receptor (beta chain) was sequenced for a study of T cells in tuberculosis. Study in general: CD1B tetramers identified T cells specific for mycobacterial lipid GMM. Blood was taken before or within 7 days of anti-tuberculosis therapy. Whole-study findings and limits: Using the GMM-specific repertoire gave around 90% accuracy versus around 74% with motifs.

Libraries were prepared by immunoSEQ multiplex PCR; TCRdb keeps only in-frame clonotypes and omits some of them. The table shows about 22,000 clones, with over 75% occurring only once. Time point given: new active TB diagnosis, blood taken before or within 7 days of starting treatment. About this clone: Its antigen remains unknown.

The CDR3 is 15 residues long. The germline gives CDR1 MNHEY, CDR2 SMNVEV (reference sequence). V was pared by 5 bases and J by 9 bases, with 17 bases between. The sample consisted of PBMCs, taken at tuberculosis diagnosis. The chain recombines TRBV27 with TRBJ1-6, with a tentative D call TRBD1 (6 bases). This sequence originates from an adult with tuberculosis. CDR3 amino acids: CASSTYREGGSPLHF. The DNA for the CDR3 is TGTGCCAGCAGTACCTACAGGGAGGGTGGTTCACCCCTCCACTTT.